These 28 T cell receptor beta chains came from one sample sequenced in a study of blood T cell repertoires in COVID-19. Profiled with immunoSEQ multiplex PCR; TCRdb holds only in-frame clones, not every one. The table records tens of thousands of clones, roughly 88% of them present only once. Sample: peripheral blood. These receptors were obtained from a human donor in a cohort sampled during active COVID-19.

The J gene is TRBJ1-4, the V gene TRBV5-1, with D tentatively TRBD1 (6 bases). The CDR3 covers 20 residues. The ends were cut back, 2 bases at V and 0 bases at J, with 23 bases in the middle. The germline V gene has CDR1 SGHRS and CDR2 YFSETQ. The CDR3 region has the DNA TGCGCCAGCAGCTTTGGGGGGGCGGAGGGCCCAATTACAACTAATGAAAAACTGTTTTTT. Translation gives CASSFGGAEGPITTNEKLFF.

V and J are TRBV6-8 and TRBJ1-4; D is possibly TRBD1 (5 bases). V shed 6 bases and J shed 3 bases, with 14 bases lying between them. The germline V gene has CDR1 MNHGY and CDR2 SAAAGT. The CDR3 is made up of 15 amino acids. The CDR3 loop is CASRPTQGSNEKLFF. DNA of the CDR3: TGTGCCAGCAGACCGACCCAGGGCTCTAATGAAAAACTGTTTTTT.

The chain couples TRBV27 to TRBJ1-5; 9 nucleotides line up with TRBD1. J lost 5 bases, V lost 3 bases, and 5 bases had no gene match. This CDR3 comprises 15 residues. Germline-derived CDR1 and CDR2 are MNHEY and SMNVEV (reference sequence). CDR3 residues: CASSFSRQGDQPQHF. The CDR3 DNA sequence: TGTGCCAGCAGTTTCTCCCGACAGGGGGATCAGCCCCAGCATTTT.

The rearrangement links TRBV6-5 to TRBJ1-4; D gene ambiguous. V gave up 2 bases and J gave up 6 bases, with 16 bases separating them. This CDR3 spans 16 amino acids. Germline CDR1 MNHEY, CDR2 SVGAGI. CDR3 amino acids: CASSYAYRGRDEKLFF. The CDR3 bases are TGTGCCAGCAGTTACGCTTACCGGGGTAGGGATGAAAAACTGTTTTTT.

The genes are TRBV4-1 and TRBJ1-1; D is ambiguous. Germline-derived CDR1 and CDR2 are MGHRA and YSYEKL. Trimming left V 1 base short and J 1 base short, with 4 bases between. There are 13 residues in the CDR3. This CDR3 is CASSQGQNTEAFF. Here the CDR3 DNA reads TGCGCCAGCAGCCAAGGGCAGAACACTGAAGCTTTCTTT.

The rearrangement uses TRBV7-9 and TRBJ2-5; the match to TRBD2 covers 13 bases. Trimming took 5 bases from V and 5 from J; bases not matched to a gene: 2. This CDR3 has 14 residues. CDR1 and CDR2 from the germline V gene are SEHNR and FQNEAQ (reference sequence). CDR3 protein: CASSQLAGGETQYF. The CDR3 DNA reads TGTGCCAGCAGCCAACTAGCGGGAGGGGAGACCCAGTACTTC.

The sample holds one count of this clone. The chain recombines TRBV7-9 with TRBJ1-1; D gene uncertain. This CDR3 has 14 residues. Germline CDR1 reads SEHNR; CDR2 reads FQNEAQ (reference sequence). Deletions cut 5 bases from V and 0 bases from J, with 10 bases between. Written as DNA, the CDR3 is TGTGCCAGCAGCGCAGACACGGTGAACACTGAAGCTTTCTTT. Its protein is CASSADTVNTEAFF.

The gene calls are TRBV18 and TRBJ1-4; no definite D call. The germline V and J ends were trimmed by 2 bases and 0 bases, with 10 bases remaining between them. Per the germline V gene, CDR1 is KGHSH and CDR2 is LQKENI. There are 16 residues in the CDR3. CDR3 DNA: TGTGCCAGCTCACCATGGAGGCCTGCAACTAATGAAAAACTGTTTTTT. Its protein product is CASSPWRPATNEKLFF.

In this sample, this clone turned up a few times. This CDR3 reads CASSQDWQAGYYGYTF. The CDR3 coding sequence is TGCGCCAGCAGCCAAGATTGGCAGGCAGGGTACTATGGCTACACCTTC. The V call is TRBV4-3, the J call TRBJ1-2; D perhaps matches TRBD1 (5 bases). The germline gives CDR1 LGHNA, CDR2 YSLEER. V lost 0 bases and J 3 bases, leaving 14 bases between the germline ends. This CDR3 comprises 16 residues.

The chain recombines TRBV12-2 with TRBJ2-5; the DNA was not compared with TRBD1, the D call given in the table. TRBV12-2 is deemed a pseudogene. The CDR3 consists of 16 residues. This chain's CDR3 is CASRLDLTGDRETQYF. CDR3 coding DNA: TGTGCAAGTCGCTTGGATCTGACAGGGGACCGGGAGACCCAGTACTTC.

The V call is TRBV3-1 (or the pseudogene TRBV3-2), the J call TRBJ2-7; no clear D. V was trimmed by 4 bases and J by 5 bases, leaving 6 bases between them. CDR3 length: 11 amino acids. The germline V gene encodes CDR1 LGHDT and CDR2 YNNKEL (reference sequence). The CDR3 sequence: CASSLFDEQYF. The CDR3, as DNA: TGTGCCAGCAGCCTATTCGACGAGCAGTACTTC.

The V call is TRBV28, the J call TRBJ2-7; the D gene is possibly TRBD2 (5 bases). The CDR3 covers 12 residues. CDR1 is MDHEN and CDR2 is SYDVKM in the germline V gene. V was cut by 6 bases and J by 3 bases, with 9 bases left in between. CDR3 amino acids: CASRLGDYEQYF. The CDR3 DNA is TGTGCCAGCAGGCTCGGGGACTACGAGCAGTACTTC.

This clone was seen more than once but under ten times. The chain is built from TRBV10-1 and TRBJ2-2, with 7 nucleotides matching TRBD2. With 8 bases clipped from V and 0 bases from J, the junction kept 3 bases outside the gene matches. This CDR3 has 14 residues. Germline V gene lookup returns CDR1 WNHNN and CDR2 SYGVQD (reference sequence). CDR3 sequence reads: CASGSGANTGELFF. As DNA, the CDR3 is TGCGCCAGCGGGAGCGGGGCGAACACCGGGGAGCTGTTTTTT.

The V gene is TRBV11-2, the J gene TRBJ1-3; D perhaps matches TRBD1 (5 bases). V was pared by 1 base and J by 0 bases, with 16 bases between. The CDR3 is 18 amino acids. CDR1 is SGHAT and CDR2 is FQNNGV in the germline V gene. The CDR3 protein is CASSLALVGTGSGNTIYF. The CDR3 DNA is TGTGCCAGCAGCTTAGCCCTAGTTGGTACAGGCTCTGGAAACACCATATATTTT.

The chain is built from TRBV29-1 and TRBJ1-1; 8 bases agree with TRBD1. CDR1 is SQVTM, CDR2 ANQGSEA, per germline. With V trimmed by 7 bases and J by 1 base, 5 bases remained unmatched. The CDR3 runs 13 residues. The CDR3, as DNA: TGCAGCGCCAGGGGACAGGCGAACACTGAAGCTTTCTTT. This gives the protein CSARGQANTEAFF. Looking up the rest from reference TRBV29-1 and TRBJ1-1 gives the full variable domain: SAVISQKPSRDICQRGTSLTIQCQVDSQVTMMFWYRQQPGQSLTLIATANQGSEATYESGFVIDKFPISRPNLTFSTLTVSNMSPEDSSIYLCSARGQANTEAFFGQGTRLTVV.

The V call is TRBV6-1, the J call TRBJ1-1; 7 bases line up with TRBD1. Germline V lookup: CDR1 MNHNS, CDR2 SASEGT. The CDR3 is 15 residues long. V shed 2 bases and J 0 bases; nucleotides not matched to a gene: 3. CDR3 protein: CASSEPGQLNTEAFF. The CDR3, as DNA: TGTGCCAGCAGTGAACCGGGACAGCTGAACACTGAAGCTTTCTTT.

Written as DNA, the CDR3 is TGTGCCAGCAGCCAGGGAACAGATACGCAGTATTTT. Its translation: CASSQGTDTQYF. This chain connects TRBV7-2 to TRBJ2-3; maybe TRBD1 (5 bases). This CDR3 is built from 12 residues. Germline loops: CDR1 SGHTA, CDR2 FQGNSA. V was shortened by 5 bases and J by 3 bases, with 6 bases between the two germline ends.

This chain joins TRBV7-6 and TRBJ1-1; the D is unclear. V was clipped by 5 bases and J by 2 bases, with 18 bases between them. The CDR3 length is 16 residues. Germline CDR1 and CDR2: SGHVS and FNYEAQ. The CDR3 DNA is TGTGCCAGCAGCCCCGCAAACATCGGGTTCAACACTGAAGCTTTCTTT. This encodes CASSPANIGFNTEAFF.

As concerns this clone: This sample also contains other DNA sequences that code for the same CDR3. V usage is TRBV6-2 or TRBV6-3 and J usage is TRBJ1-1, with D possibly TRBD1 on 5 matching bases. From germline, CDR1 is MNHEY and CDR2 SVGEGT. V was pared by 3 bases and J by 5 bases, with 13 bases between. The length of the CDR3 is 14 residues. Here the CDR3 reads CASSYSSGGTEAFF. CDR3 in DNA: TGTGCCAGCAGTTATAGTTCGGGGGGAACTGAAGCTTTCTTT.

The chain recombines TRBV15 with TRBJ2-7; 8 nucleotides line up with TRBD1. The V gene's germline CDR1 is LNHNV and CDR2 YYDKDF (reference sequence). The CDR3 length is 14 residues. V lost 4 bases and J lost 6; bases outside the gene matches: 8. CDR3 protein: CATSTRQGPVEQYF. The CDR3 nucleotides are TGTGCCACCAGCACCCGACAGGGGCCGGTCGAGCAGTACTTC.

The chain employs TRBV5-1 and TRBJ1-1, with TRBD1 matching over 9 bases. CDR1 and CDR2 from the germline V gene are SGHRS and YFSETQ. This CDR3 region has 13 residues. The V gene end was trimmed by 4 bases and the J gene end by 10 bases; junction bases not matched to a gene: 8. CDR3 protein: CASSVDRGSRAFF. Here the CDR3 DNA reads TGCGCCAGCAGCGTGGACAGGGGATCTCGAGCTTTCTTT.

This clone qualifies as medium-sized. The chain joins TRBV6-5 to TRBJ2-5; 8 bases agree with TRBD1. V lost 6 bases, J lost 1 base, and 1 base stayed unmatched. The CDR3 covers 13 residues. Germline V gene lookup returns CDR1 MNHEY and CDR2 SVGAGI. CDR3 residues: CASRTGVQETQYF. The CDR3 region has the DNA TGTGCCAGCAGGACAGGGGTCCAAGAGACCCAGTACTTC.

This chain's CDR3 is CSSKGGRGNTEAFF. The CDR3 bases are TGCAGTTCAAAAGGTGGCAGGGGCAACACTGAAGCTTTCTTT. This chain links TRBV29-1 with TRBJ1-1; maybe TRBD1 (6 bases). The CDR3 totals 14 residues. CDR1 and CDR2 (germline): SQVTM, ANQGSEA.

The rearrangement links TRBV5-4 to TRBJ2-3, with TRBD2 matching over 8 bases. Germline loops: CDR1 SGHNT, CDR2 YYREEE (reference sequence). The V gene end was trimmed by 0 bases and the J gene end by 0 bases; junction bases not matched to a gene: 6. The CDR3 contains 17 residues. The CDR3 DNA follows: TGTGCCAGCAGCTTGGCCGGACTAGCCTCTAGCACAGATACGCAGTATTTT. Translating gives CASSLAGLASSTDTQYF.

The V and J genes are TRBV7-9 and TRBJ2-1, with TRBD1 matching 8 bases. V dropped 0 bases and J dropped 9; count of bases not matched to a gene: 10. Germline V CDR1 and CDR2: SEHNR, FQNEAQ (reference sequence). The CDR3 runs to 16 residues. CDR3 nucleotide sequence: TGTGCCAGCAGCTTAGCGGGACAGGATAGAGTAGGTGAGCAGTTCTTC. It encodes CASSLAGQDRVGEQFF.

The rearrangement joins TRBV29-1 to TRBJ2-2; TRBD2 matches 12 bases. The CDR3 sequence is 16 residues long. Germline V gene data show CDR1 as SQVTM and CDR2 as ANQGSEA. J gave up 8 bases and V 4 bases, and 11 bases lay outside the gene matches. The CDR3 DNA is TGCAGCGTTGTGACTAGCGGGGGTCGAAAAAGTGGGGAGCTGTTTTTT. Translating gives CSVVTSGGRKSGELFF.

The rearrangement joins TRBV12-3 or TRBV12-4 to TRBJ2-5, with D possibly TRBD1 on 5 matching bases. There are 13 residues in the CDR3. The ends were cut back, 3 bases at V and 5 bases at J, with 10 bases in the middle. The CDR3 coding sequence is TGTGCCAGCAGTTTTCAGGGTGGGGAGACCCAGTACTTC. Protein sequence: CASSFQGGETQYF.

In this sample, this clone turned up a few times. The rearrangement links TRBV19 to TRBJ2-1, with 8 bases aligning to TRBD2. The CDR3 has 15 residues. V lost 7 bases to trimming and J lost 7 bases; unmatched junction nucleotides: 12. Germline V lookup: CDR1 LNHDA, CDR2 SQIVND (reference sequence). CDR3 loop: CASNLGAGGSNEQFF. DNA for the CDR3: TGTGCCAGTAATTTGGGGGCGGGGGGTTCGAATGAGCAGTTCTTC.